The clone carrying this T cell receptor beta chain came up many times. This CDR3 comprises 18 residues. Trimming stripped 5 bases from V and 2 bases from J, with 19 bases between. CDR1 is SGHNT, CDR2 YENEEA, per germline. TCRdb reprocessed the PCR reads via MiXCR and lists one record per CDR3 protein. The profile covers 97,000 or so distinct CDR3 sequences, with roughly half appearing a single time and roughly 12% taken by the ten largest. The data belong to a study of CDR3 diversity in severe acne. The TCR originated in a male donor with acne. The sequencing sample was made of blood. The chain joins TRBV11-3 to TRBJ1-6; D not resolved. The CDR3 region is CASSLITGSHPYNSPLHF. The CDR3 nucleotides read TGTGCCAGCAGCCTCATAACCGGCAGCCACCCCTATAATTCACCCCTCCACTTT.